These 20 T cell receptor beta chains share one sample of origin, sequenced in a study of shared clonotypes between healthy human individuals. Method: immunoSEQ multiplex PCR; TCRdb's copy keeps in-frame clones and lacks some. The sample lists 950,000 to 1,100,000 clones, about three quarters occurring once. The sequenced material came from memory CD4+ T cells sorted from blood. The subset denotes: CD45RA-negative fraction. The receptors were gathered from a man between 18 and 35 years old in good health.

The chain employs TRBV6-5 and TRBJ1-2; D possibly corresponds to TRBD1 (5 bases). CDR1 and CDR2 (germline): MNHEY, SVGAGI. The V end lost 0 bases, the J end lost 8 bases, and 16 bases lay between the germline ends. This CDR3 has 15 residues. The CDR3 is CASSYSLGGPSGYTF. CDR3 nucleotides: TGTGCCAGCAGTTACTCGTTGGGGGGTCCATCGGGCTACACCTTC.

The chain recombines TRBV5-1 with TRBJ2-1; 8 bases agree with TRBD2. Germline V gene sequence: CDR1 SGHRS, CDR2 YFSETQ. J gave up 6 bases and V 4 bases, and 9 bases lay outside the gene matches. The CDR3 has 15 amino acids. CDR3 amino acids: CASSNGPTSGNEQFF. The CDR3 region has the DNA TGCGCCAGCAGCAACGGACCCACTAGCGGCAATGAGCAGTTCTTC.

In the case of this clone: One end of the junction is discordant with germline, which a read error may explain. This chain uses TRBV7-9 with TRBJ1-6; 7 bases match TRBD1. The CDR3 has 13 residues. CDR1 SEHNR and CDR2 FQNEAQ come from the germline V gene (reference sequence). The DNA of the CDR3 is TGTGCCAGCAGCTCAGTCGTTACGGGACAGAGCGTCTTT. It encodes CASSSVVTGQSVF.

This clone came up a few times. This CDR3 is also generated by other DNA sequences in the sample. The rearrangement links TRBV4-3 to TRBJ2-1, with D unclear. Germline CDR1 is LGHNA and CDR2 is YSLEER. The V gene lost 1 base and the J gene lost 0 bases, with 7 bases spanning the gap. The CDR3 spans 15 residues. CDR3 sequence: CASSQAVSSYNEQFF. The CDR3 nucleotides are TGCGCCAGCAGCCAAGCGGTTAGCTCCTACAATGAGCAGTTCTTC.

The chain combines TRBV18 with TRBJ1-2; the D gene is possibly TRBD1 (5 bases). CDR1 is KGHSH and CDR2 is LQKENI in the germline V gene. The CDR3 covers 14 residues. The V end was cut by 2 bases, the J end by 4 bases, with 11 bases between. The CDR3 loop is CASSPSEGPYGYTF. The CDR3 coding sequence is TGTGCCAGCTCACCATCGGAGGGACCCTATGGCTACACCTTC.

The chain employs TRBV5-1 and TRBJ2-7; 10 positions agree with TRBD1. V gave up 4 bases and J gave up 3 bases; unmatched junction bases: 7. This CDR3 region has 15 residues. The germline V gene has CDR1 SGHRS and CDR2 YFSETQ. DNA for the CDR3: TGCGCCAGCAGCCGGGACAGGGGAAGTTACTACGAGCAGTACTTC. It specifies CASSRDRGSYYEQYF.

This clone appeared a few times. The chain uses TRBV30 and TRBJ1-5; D gene uncertain. This CDR3 is built from 12 residues. Per the germline V gene, CDR1 is GTSNPN and CDR2 is SVGIG (reference sequence). V lost 3 bases and J 9 bases, leaving 12 bases between the germline ends. CDR3 coding DNA: TGTGCCTGGAGACTCCCCGGGCGGCCCCAGCATTTT. It yields the protein CAWRLPGRPQHF.

The DNA for the CDR3 is TGTGCCAGTAGTTTAGCGAGGAGCTCCTACAATGAGCAGTTCTTC. Its translation: CASSLARSSYNEQFF. This chain links TRBV19 with TRBJ2-1; D might be TRBD2 (5 bases). Germline assignment: CDR1 LNHDA and CDR2 SQIVND (reference sequence). Between the trimmed V and J ends, which lost 5 bases and 0 bases, there was a span of 11 bases. The CDR3 is 15 amino acids.

This clone was counted a single time. The chain employs TRBV2 and TRBJ2-5; D might be TRBD1 or TRBD2, each matching 5 bases. CDR1 SNHLY and CDR2 FYNNEI come from the germline V gene. V gave up 7 bases and J gave up 2 bases, with 11 bases separating them. The CDR3 consists of 13 residues. As DNA, the CDR3 is TGTGCCAGCACTCGAGGGGCACAAGAGACCCAGTACTTC. It codes for CASTRGAQETQYF.

V gene TRBV5-4 combines with J gene TRBJ2-7; TRBD1 matches 7 bases. Germline trimming cut 4 bases from V and 2 bases from J; bases unmatched to any gene: 6. The CDR3 consists of 14 residues. The germline CDR1 and CDR2 sequences are SGHNT and YYREEE (reference sequence). This CDR3 reads CASSPDRYTYEQYF. The DNA of the CDR3 is TGTGCCAGCAGCCCGGACAGGTACACCTACGAGCAGTACTTC.

The genes are TRBV5-1 and TRBJ1-1, with TRBD1 identical over 8 bases. The length of the CDR3 is 16 residues. CDR1 is SGHRS and CDR2 is YFSETQ in the germline V gene. V trimming: 0 bases; J trimming: 0 bases; junction bases outside the gene matches: 4. CDR3 region: CASSLAGTGLNTEAFF. DNA for the CDR3: TGCGCCAGCAGCTTGGCCGGGACAGGTTTGAACACTGAAGCTTTCTTT.

The rearrangement links TRBV7-2 to TRBJ2-7; no clear D. Per germline, CDR1 SGHTA and CDR2 FQGNSA. V lost 1 base, J lost 2 bases, and 9 bases lay in between. The CDR3 is 14 amino acids. As DNA, the CDR3 is TGTGCCAGCAGCTTAGAGCTCGGTACCTACGAGCAGTACTTC. Protein product: CASSLELGTYEQYF. The variable domain in full, completed from reference TRBV7-2 and TRBJ2-7, reads GAGVSQSPSNKVTEKGKDVELRCDPISGHTALYWYRQSLGQGLEFLIYFQGNSAPDKSGLPSDRFSAERTGGSVSTLTIQRTQQEDSAVYLCASSLELGTYEQYFGPGTRLTVT.

This chain links TRBV7-9 with TRBJ1-2, with a weak D call TRBD1 (6 bases). V gave up 3 bases and J gave up 8 bases, with 13 bases separating them. CDR1 and CDR2 from the germline V gene are SEHNR and FQNEAQ (reference sequence). CDR3 length: 13 residues. CDR3 residues: CASSLRTVSGYTF. CDR3 sequence (DNA): TGTGCCAGCAGCTTGCGGACAGTCTCCGGCTACACCTTC. The whole variable domain, filled in from reference TRBV7-9 and TRBJ1-2, reads DTGVSQNPRHKITKRGQNVTFRCDPISEHNRLYWYRQTLGQGPEFLTYFQNEAQLEKSRLLSDRFSAERPKGSFSTLEIQRTEQGDSAMYLCASSLRTVSGYTFGSGTRLTVV.

The chain couples TRBV6-6 to TRBJ1-4; D is unresolved. The V and J ends lost 6 bases and 0 bases respectively, with 8 bases between them. The CDR3 totals 14 residues. CDR1 is MNHNY, CDR2 SVGAGI, per germline (reference sequence). The CDR3 is CASRLDATNEKLFF. CDR3 DNA sequence: TGTGCCAGCAGGTTAGATGCAACTAATGAAAAACTGTTTTTT.

This clone was counted a few times. The chain is built from TRBV28 and TRBJ1-6; D might be TRBD1 (6 bases). The germline V and J ends were trimmed by 6 bases and 11 bases, with 20 bases remaining between them. Germline V lookup: CDR1 MDHEN, CDR2 SYDVKM. The CDR3 length is 15 residues. As DNA, the CDR3 is TGTGCCAGCAGCCCCCTCGACAGGCTTTCCCCACCCCTCCACTTT. It yields the protein CASSPLDRLSPPLHF.

The gene calls are TRBV9 and TRBJ2-2; TRBD1 might be the D (5 bases). This CDR3 region has 16 residues. Germline loops: CDR1 SGDLS, CDR2 YYNGEE. Trimming removed 3 bases from V and 0 bases from J, with 12 bases in between. CDR3 DNA sequence: TGTGCCAGCAGCGCCGGACACCGACCGAACACCGGGGAGCTGTTTTTT. Translating it yields CASSAGHRPNTGELFF.

The CDR3 sequence: CSVQTGSTDTQYF. The CDR3 coding sequence is TGCAGCGTTCAGACGGGATCCACAGATACGCAGTATTTT. This rearrangement joins TRBV29-1 to TRBJ2-3; D might be TRBD2 (5 bases). CDR1 is SQVTM and CDR2 is ANQGSEA in the germline V gene. The CDR3 loop spans 13 amino acids. Trimming took off 5 bases at V and 2 bases at J, with 11 bases between the two ends.

As for this clone: This may stem from a read error, because a much larger clone lies one nucleotide away. V is TRBV27 and J is TRBJ2-7, with 7 nucleotides matching TRBD1. Germline CDR1 MNHEY, CDR2 SMNVEV (reference sequence). J was trimmed by 5 bases and V by 5 bases; bases with no gene match: 3. The CDR3 is 12 residues long. CDR3 loop: CASSGDSHEQYF. In DNA form, the CDR3 reads TGTGCCAGCAGTGGGGACAGCCACGAGCAGTACTTC.

The chain recombines TRBV28 with TRBJ2-5, with TRBD2 matching 9 bases. This CDR3 is built from 14 residues. The germline gives CDR1 MDHEN, CDR2 SYDVKM. V lost 7 bases, J lost 5 bases, and 8 bases stayed unmatched. The CDR3 loop reads CASKGSGGPETQYF. The CDR3 DNA reads TGTGCCAGCAAGGGTAGCGGGGGCCCGGAGACCCAGTACTTC.

This chain joins TRBV13 and TRBJ2-1; 10 nucleotides line up with TRBD2. This CDR3 is 17 amino acids long. The V segment lost 5 bases and the J segment 3 bases; nucleotides outside the gene matches: 10. Germline loops: CDR1 PRHDT, CDR2 FYEKMQ (reference sequence). DNA for the CDR3: TGTGCCAGCAGCCCTAACCTAGCGGGAGTGGGCTACAATGAGCAGTTCTTC. Amino acids: CASSPNLAGVGYNEQFF.